A single sample is the source of the 4 T cell receptor beta chains below, sequenced in a study of early T cells in non-severe SARS-CoV-2 infection. TCRdb fed the 5' RACE reads into MiXCR, producing one record per CDR3 protein. Of some 91,000 distinct CDR3 sequences listed, about 11% are singletons. Source: whole blood, taken at baseline. These receptors were taken from an adult who was a healthcare worker with PCR-confirmed SARS-CoV-2 infection or an uninfected control (not recorded which).

This clonotype was seen more than once but under ten times. V is TRBV6-5 and J is TRBJ2-2, with 8 bases identical to TRBD1. The CDR3 extends over 15 amino acids. Germline-derived CDR1 and CDR2 are MNHEY and SVGAGI. The V gene end was trimmed by 6 bases and the J gene end by 5 bases; junction bases not matched to a gene: 8. CDR3 in DNA: TGTGCCAGCAGGTCAGGGGGCGCGGTAACCGGGGAGCTGTTTTTT. This gives the protein CASRSGGAVTGELFF.

The chain couples TRBV6-1 to TRBJ2-7; possibly TRBD2 for D (6 bases). The ends were cut back, 3 bases at V and 0 bases at J, with 9 bases in the middle. The CDR3 runs to 14 residues. The germline V gene has CDR1 MNHNS and CDR2 SASEGT. The CDR3 DNA is TGTGCCAGCAGTGAGGGACTGCACTCCTACGAGCAGTACTTC. Translation gives CASSEGLHSYEQYF.

In its sample, this clonotype was seen many times. The rearrangement uses TRBV7-6 and TRBJ2-1; 9 bases match TRBD2. The V segment lost 1 base and the J segment 9 bases; nucleotides outside the gene matches: 19. The germline V gene encodes CDR1 SGHVS and CDR2 FNYEAQ. The CDR3 totals 19 residues. The CDR3 region is CASSLGVAGVNFLVSEQFF. The CDR3 nucleotides read TGTGCCAGCAGCTTAGGGGTAGCGGGAGTTAATTTCCTTGTGAGTGAGCAGTTCTTC.

This clonotype was detected ten times or more. The chain links TRBV27 to TRBJ1-5; perhaps TRBD1 as D (5 bases). The CDR3 contains 13 residues. Germline CDR1 reads MNHEY; CDR2 reads SMNVEV (reference sequence). Trimming took off 5 bases at V and 6 bases at J, with 11 bases between the two ends. CDR3: CASSPPGIQPQHF. The CDR3 DNA reads TGTGCCAGCAGTCCCCCAGGGATTCAGCCCCAGCATTTT.